This TCR beta chain was obtained from a study of blood T cell repertoires in COVID-19. Whole-study context: Samples representing acute and convalescent COVID-19 were sourced from the United States, Italy and Spain. The analysed material was cDNA or gDNA that came from T cells, B-cell-depleted T cells, or PBMCs.

Germline CDR1 and CDR2: LNHDA and SQIVND (reference sequence). CDR3 length: 11 amino acids. V was cut by 8 bases and J by 3 bases, with 5 bases left in between. Original handling: Nucleated cell number was recorded as an estimate derived from reference gene primer amplification. The data were produced by immunoSEQ multiplex PCR, yet TCRdb's version contains in-frame clones alone and is incomplete. The DNA gave D and trimming, while V, J and clone size come from that table. Found here are roughly 100,000 clones, roughly nine tenths of them singletons; the top ten hold 32%. The source material was peripheral blood. This sequence joins TRBV19 and TRBJ2-1; D gene uncertain. The receptor's source is a woman older than 75 with acute or convalescent COVID-19. The chain's CDR3 is CASRVYNEQFF. The CDR3 nucleotides read TGTGCCAGTCGGGTCTACAATGAGCAGTTCTTC.